Following are 6 T cell receptor beta chains from one sample sequenced in a study of cytomegalovirus exposure and HLA in healthy donors. The PCR had 60 Vbeta and 13 Jbeta primers. Clones were sequenced by immunoSEQ multiplex PCR, and TCRdb holds only the in-frame ones, with some missing. The top ten hold 1.4% to 1.5% of the sample, which has 100,000 to 150,000 clones, about 80% seen once. Material: PBMCs. These receptors all stem from a woman under 30 in good health and CMV-seronegative.

The chain employs TRBV5-1 and TRBJ2-7; 15 bases are a match to TRBD2. Germline assignment: CDR1 SGHRS and CDR2 YFSETQ. J lost 7 bases, V lost 2 bases, and 13 bases had no gene match. This CDR3 contains 18 residues. The CDR3 sequence: CASSFSSLLGLAGGEQYF. The CDR3 coding sequence is TGCGCCAGCAGCTTCTCTAGTCTTCTGGGACTAGCGGGAGGTGAGCAGTACTTC.

The chain recombines TRBV29-1 with TRBJ1-5, with D possibly matching TRBD1 (6 bases). Germline assignment: CDR1 SQVTM and CDR2 ANQGSEA. CDR3 length: 12 amino acids. The ends were cut back, 6 bases at V and 4 bases at J, with 10 bases in the middle. The CDR3 region has the DNA TGCAGCGTGGGACATCCTAATCAGCCCCAGCATTTT. Protein product: CSVGHPNQPQHF.

The chain is built from TRBV19 and TRBJ1-3; perhaps TRBD1 as D (6 bases). The germline gives CDR1 LNHDA, CDR2 SQIVND (reference sequence). The V end lost 3 bases, the J end lost 8 bases, and 14 bases lay between the germline ends. The CDR3 consists of 14 residues. The CDR3 region is CASSMWQGPDTIYF. The CDR3 bases are TGTGCCAGTAGTATGTGGCAGGGGCCGGACACCATATATTTT.

This clone was picked up a small number of times. This CDR3 is also generated by other DNA sequences in the sample. The rearrangement uses TRBV5-1 and TRBJ1-1, with 7 bases that match TRBD1. Germline CDR1 is SGHRS and CDR2 is YFSETQ. The length of the CDR3 is 15 residues. V lost 3 bases to trimming and J lost 2 bases; unmatched junction nucleotides: 7. The CDR3 reads CASSSLTGSNTEAFF. CDR3 nucleotides: TGCGCCAGCAGCTCCTTGACAGGGTCCAACACTGAAGCTTTCTTT.

As DNA, the CDR3 is TGTGCCAGCAGCTTATCCCCCGGGACAGGGGTTTGGACTGAAGCTTTCTTT. This encodes CASSLSPGTGVWTEAFF. The chain has TRBV7-9 and TRBJ1-1, with 10 nucleotides matching TRBD1. Trimming cost V 2 bases and J 5 bases; bases outside gene matches: 11. The CDR3 length is 17 residues. Germline CDR1 SEHNR, CDR2 FQNEAQ (reference sequence). The full variable domain, its missing parts supplied by reference TRBV7-9 and TRBJ1-1, is DTGVSQNPRHKITKRGQNVTFRCDPISEHNRLYWYRQTLGQGPEFLTYFQNEAQLEKSRLLSDRFSAERPKGSFSTLEIQRTEQGDSAMYLCASSLSPGTGVWTEAFFGQGTRLTVV.

The chain uses TRBV6-6 and TRBJ1-5, with TRBD1 identical over 7 bases. Germline CDR1 MNHNY, CDR2 SVGAGI (reference sequence). This CDR3 has 14 residues. V shed 6 bases, J shed 4 bases, and the junction held 6 bases outside the gene matches. The CDR3 region is CASSPGQLNQPQHF. DNA of the CDR3: TGTGCCAGCAGCCCGGGACAGTTAAATCAGCCCCAGCATTTT.